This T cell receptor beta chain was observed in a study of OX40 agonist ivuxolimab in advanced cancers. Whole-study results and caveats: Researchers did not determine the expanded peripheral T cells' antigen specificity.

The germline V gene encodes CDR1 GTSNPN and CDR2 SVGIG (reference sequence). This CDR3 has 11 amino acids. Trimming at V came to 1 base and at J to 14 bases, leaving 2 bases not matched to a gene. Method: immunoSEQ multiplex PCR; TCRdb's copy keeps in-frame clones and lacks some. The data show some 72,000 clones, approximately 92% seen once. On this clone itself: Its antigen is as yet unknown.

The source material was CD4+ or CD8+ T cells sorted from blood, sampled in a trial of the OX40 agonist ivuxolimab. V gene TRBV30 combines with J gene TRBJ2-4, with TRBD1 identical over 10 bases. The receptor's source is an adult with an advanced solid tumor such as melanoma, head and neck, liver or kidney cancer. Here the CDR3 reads CAWSEGQGKYF. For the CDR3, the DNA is TGTGCCTGGAGTGAGGGACAGGGGAAGTACTTC.